This T cell receptor beta chain stems from a study of CD8 T cells in ankylosing spondylitis. In making TCR beta libraries, quantitative 5'-RACE with molecular barcodes was used. Via MiXCR, TCRdb re-called the 5' RACE reads, giving one row per CDR3 protein. The data show under 150,000 distinct CDR3 sequences, 9.3% seen once. Many counts were recorded for this clonotype. Sequencing was carried out using blood, either unsorted or a sorted T cell fraction (not recorded which). This TCR was sampled from a male donor with ankylosing spondylitis or in good health (not recorded which).

The CDR3 loop is CASRSRLAGPHNEQFF. The CDR3 DNA is TGTGCCAGCAGAAGCAGACTAGCGGGACCACACAATGAGCAGTTCTTC. The V and J genes are TRBV6-2 or TRBV6-3 and TRBJ2-1; the match to TRBD2 covers 11 bases. Germline trimming cut 6 bases from V and 5 bases from J; bases unmatched to any gene: 9. This CDR3 comprises 16 residues. Per the germline V gene, CDR1 is MNHEY and CDR2 is SVGEGT.